This TCR beta chain was observed in a study of long-term antiretroviral therapy in people with HIV. General study points: Whereas controls had wider CDR3 length ranges, HIV repertoires had narrower ones.

A remark on this clone: What it binds is unknown.

Germline V gene data show CDR1 as KGHSH and CDR2 as LQKENI. The CDR3 sequence is 14 residues long. The germline V and J ends were trimmed by 2 bases and 5 bases, with 13 bases remaining between them. The authors ran the immunoSEQ assay, v3.0, at survey level. Repertoires were generated with immunoSEQ multiplex PCR, while TCRdb's copy carries only in-frame clones and drops some. Of some 27,000 clones in the sample, about 83% are singletons; the top ten hold less than 7%. The samples comprised about 0.95-11 million cryopreserved PBMC ahead of DNA extraction. The starting material was unsorted PBMCs, obtained 0.4 years after starting antiretroviral therapy. The chain couples TRBV18 to TRBJ2-7, with D unclear. The sequence was obtained from a young man with HIV. As DNA, the CDR3 is TGTGCCAGCTCACCAGAATCACAAGGAAACGAGCAGTACTTC. As protein: CASSPESQGNEQYF.